These 14 T cell receptor beta chains share one sample of origin, sequenced in a study of T cells in Graves' hyperthyroidism and ophthalmopathy. From RNA transcripts, TCR beta CDR3 regions were amplified. Initially, a first-round RT-PCR of the TCR CDR3 employed the HTBI primer set. TCRdb reanalysed the multiplex PCR reads using MiXCR and keeps one entry per CDR3 protein. The data show roughly 300,000 distinct CDR3 sequences, 11% to 15% seen once. Sequencing was performed on blood. The receptors shown here come from a woman younger than 45 with Graves' hyperthyroidism.

This clonotype was picked up a small number of times. This rearrangement joins TRBV3-1 to TRBJ1-4; possible D gene TRBD1, 5 bases. V was pared by 4 bases and J by 8 bases, with 17 bases between. The CDR3 has 15 amino acids. CDR1 and CDR2 (germline): LGHDT, YNNKEL (reference sequence). As DNA, the CDR3 is TGTGCCAGCAGCCCGAACGCAGGGAAACGGGAAAAACTGTTTTTT. This codes for CASSPNAGKREKLFF.

The sample holds a few counts of this clonotype. The chain joins TRBV20-1 to TRBJ2-7; D unclear. Germline V gene data show CDR1 as DFQATT and CDR2 as SNEGSKA (reference sequence). The CDR3 has 12 amino acids. V lost 7 bases and J lost 0, with 10 bases in between. DNA of the CDR3: TGCAGTGGCAGCCAGAGCTCCTACGAGCAGTACTTC. It encodes CSGSQSSYEQYF.

The chain combines TRBV24-1 with TRBJ2-7, with 9 bases aligning to TRBD1. J gave up 2 bases and V 4 bases, and 5 bases lay outside the gene matches. The CDR3 length is 15 residues. CDR1 is KGHDR and CDR2 is SFDVKD in the germline V gene. The CDR3 here is CATSEAGDRAYEQYF. The CDR3, as DNA: TGTGCCACCAGTGAGGCCGGGGACAGGGCCTACGAGCAGTACTTC.

At least ten counts were recorded for this clonotype. The V and J genes are TRBV20-1 and TRBJ1-1, with D perhaps matching TRBD1 (6 bases). Deletions cut 3 bases from V and 0 bases from J, with 11 bases between. Germline V lookup: CDR1 DFQATT, CDR2 SNEGSKA (reference sequence). This CDR3 comprises 14 residues. The CDR3 reads CSASQGHMNTEAFF. The CDR3 coding sequence is TGCAGTGCTAGCCAGGGGCACATGAACACTGAAGCTTTCTTT.

This clonotype occurred many times. This sequence joins TRBV20-1 and TRBJ1-1; D gene uncertain. The CDR3 spans 11 residues. Germline loops: CDR1 DFQATT, CDR2 SNEGSKA (reference sequence). Deletions cut 0 bases from V and 3 bases from J, with 2 bases between. The CDR3 region is CSARDDTEAFF. The DNA of the CDR3 is TGCAGTGCTAGAGATGACACTGAAGCTTTCTTT.

This clonotype occurred once. Possible read error: a much larger clone is one base away. This chain joins TRBV28 and TRBJ1-5; the D is unclear. CDR1 is MDHEN, CDR2 SYDVKM, per germline. CDR3 size: 12 residues. Between the trimmed V and J ends, which lost 8 bases and 5 bases, there was a span of 10 bases. CDR3 sequence reads: CASRAQHQPQHF. The CDR3 coding sequence is TGTGCCAGCCGTGCCCAGCATCAGCCCCAGCATTTT. Full variable domain (remainder filled in from reference TRBV28 and TRBJ1-5): DVKVTQSSRYLVKRTGEKVFLECVQDMDHENMFWYRQDPGLGLRLIYFSYDVKMKEKGDIPEGYSVSREKKERFSLILESASTNQTSMYLCASRAQHQPQHFGDGTRLSIL.

The J gene is TRBJ2-7, the V gene TRBV18; 11 nucleotides align to TRBD1. The germline V gene encodes CDR1 KGHSH and CDR2 LQKENI. J lost 2 bases, V lost 3 bases, and 6 bases had no gene match. The CDR3 is 16 amino acids. Written as DNA, the CDR3 is TGTGCCAGCTCACCTTTGGACAGGGGGCGACCCTACGAGCAGTACTTC. It is translated as CASSPLDRGRPYEQYF.

This clonotype showed up many times. The gene calls are TRBV28 and TRBJ2-5; maybe TRBD1 (6 bases). Germline lookup yields CDR1 MDHEN and CDR2 SYDVKM. Trimming removed 6 bases from V and 7 bases from J, with 21 bases in between. This CDR3 contains 15 residues. The CDR3 protein is CASSLMVRQVATQYF. The CDR3 DNA reads as TGTGCCAGCAGCTTGATGGTGAGACAGGTCGCGACCCAGTACTTC.

The chain uses TRBV19 and TRBJ2-1; unclear D gene. V shed 6 bases and J shed 0 bases, with 12 bases lying between them. Germline loops: CDR1 LNHDA, CDR2 SQIVND (reference sequence). This CDR3 has 15 amino acids. The chain's CDR3 is CASRPQPSSYNEQFF. The CDR3 DNA follows: TGTGCCAGTAGACCCCAGCCAAGCTCCTACAATGAGCAGTTCTTC.

The chain recombines TRBV11-2 with TRBJ2-5, with 13 bases aligning to TRBD2. V shed 5 bases, J shed 2 bases, and the junction held 8 bases outside the gene matches. The germline V gene has CDR1 SGHAT and CDR2 FQNNGV. The CDR3 runs 17 residues. The CDR3 DNA follows: TGTGCCAGCAGCCTCGGGGGACTAGCGGGACCACAAGAGACCCAGTACTTC. It is translated as CASSLGGLAGPQETQYF.

This clonotype was detected many times. Here the CDR3 reads CASSDLRAGSYNEQFF. The CDR3 nucleotides are TGTGCCAGCAGTGACTTGCGAGCGGGCTCCTACAATGAGCAGTTCTTC. This chain connects TRBV2 to TRBJ2-1; the D gene is possibly TRBD2 (6 bases). The germline CDR1 and CDR2 sequences are SNHLY and FYNNEI. The CDR3 runs 16 residues. The V end was cut by 3 bases, the J end by 0 bases, with 12 bases between. Drawing the rest from reference TRBV2 and TRBJ2-1, the complete variable domain is EPEVTQTPSHQVTQMGQEVILRCVPISNHLYFYWYRQILGQKVEFLVSFYNNEISEKSEIFDDQFSVERPDGSNFTLKIRSTKLEDSAMYFCASSDLRAGSYNEQFFGPGTRLTVL.

This clonotype was seen a handful of times. V gene TRBV7-9 combines with J gene TRBJ2-6; TRBD1 aligns across 8 bases. The germline V gene encodes CDR1 SEHNR and CDR2 FQNEAQ (reference sequence). This CDR3 region has 18 residues. With 1 base clipped from V and 4 bases from J, the junction kept 9 bases outside the gene matches. CDR3 loop: CASSLGRQGPGGANVLTF. The CDR3 nucleotides are TGTGCCAGCAGCTTAGGAAGACAGGGGCCAGGAGGGGCCAACGTCCTGACTTTC.

The J gene is TRBJ2-1, the V gene TRBV5-4, with no clear D. The CDR3 runs 12 residues. The V and J ends lost 4 bases and 8 bases respectively, with 10 bases between them. CDR1 and CDR2 (germline): SGHNT, YYREEE (reference sequence). The CDR3, as DNA: TGTGCCAGCAGCCGTTCGAACGATGAGCAGTTCTTC. Its translation: CASSRSNDEQFF. The full variable domain, rest sourced from reference TRBV5-4 and TRBJ2-1, is ETGVTQSPTHLIKTRGQQVTLRCSSQSGHNTVSWYQQALGQGPQFIFQYYREEENGRGNFPPRFSGLQFPNYSSELNVNALELDDSALYLCASSRSNDEQFFGPGTRLTVL.

This clonotype occurred many times. The chain uses TRBV11-2 and TRBJ2-7; 9 bases line up with TRBD1. CDR1 and CDR2 from the germline V gene are SGHAT and FQNNGV. The V segment lost 2 bases and the J segment 3 bases; nucleotides outside the gene matches: 5. The CDR3 sequence is 15 residues long. CDR3 residues: CASSLLTGQGYEQYF. The CDR3 nucleotides read TGTGCCAGCAGCTTACTCACGGGACAGGGCTACGAGCAGTACTTC.